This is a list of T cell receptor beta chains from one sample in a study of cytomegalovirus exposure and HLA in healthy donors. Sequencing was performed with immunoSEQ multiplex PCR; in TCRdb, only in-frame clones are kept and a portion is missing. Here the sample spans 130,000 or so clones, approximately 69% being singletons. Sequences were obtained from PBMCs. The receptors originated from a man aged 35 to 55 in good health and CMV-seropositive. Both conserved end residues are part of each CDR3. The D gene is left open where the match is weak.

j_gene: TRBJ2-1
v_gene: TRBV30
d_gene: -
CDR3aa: CAWSVALLSSYNEQFF

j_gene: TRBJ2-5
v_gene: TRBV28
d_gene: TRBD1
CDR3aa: CASSSDRGKETQYF

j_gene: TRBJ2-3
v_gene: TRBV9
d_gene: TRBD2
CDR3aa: CASSLPTGGGATDTQYF

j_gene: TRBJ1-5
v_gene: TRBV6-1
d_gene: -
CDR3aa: CASSPTGSNQPQHF

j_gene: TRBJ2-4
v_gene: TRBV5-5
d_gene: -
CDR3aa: CASSLEAGVRNIQYF

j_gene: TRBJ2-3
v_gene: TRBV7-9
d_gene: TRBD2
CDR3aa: CASRRLAGPIADTQYF

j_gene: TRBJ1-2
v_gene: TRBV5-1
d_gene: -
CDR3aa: CASSLGGLGYTF

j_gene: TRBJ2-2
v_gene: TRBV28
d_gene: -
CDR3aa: CASGLRTVANTGELFF

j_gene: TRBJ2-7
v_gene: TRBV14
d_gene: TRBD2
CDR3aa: CASSQGWVAGGYHEQYF

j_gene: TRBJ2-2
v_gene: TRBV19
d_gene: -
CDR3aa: CASSISRVTGELFF

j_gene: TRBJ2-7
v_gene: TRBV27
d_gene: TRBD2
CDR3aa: CASSLSAGLFDEQYF

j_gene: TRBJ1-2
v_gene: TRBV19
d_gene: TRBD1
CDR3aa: CASSIWTGAAINYGYTF

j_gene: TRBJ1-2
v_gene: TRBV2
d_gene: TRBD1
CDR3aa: CASRATGAKGGYTF

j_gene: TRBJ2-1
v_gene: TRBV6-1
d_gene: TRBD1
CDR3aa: CASSEDPTDRGLLYNEQFF

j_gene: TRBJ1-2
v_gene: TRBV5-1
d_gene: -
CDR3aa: CASSLQTRDGYTF

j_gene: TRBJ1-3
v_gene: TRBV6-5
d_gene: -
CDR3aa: CASSPRQAFGNTIYF